The 12 T cell receptor beta chains reported below all come from one sample, sequenced in a study of shared clonotypes between healthy human individuals. Some clones are missing from TCRdb's copy, which holds only in-frame ones; the method was immunoSEQ multiplex PCR. The sample holds about half a million clones; 60% to 80% are singletons and the top ten take about 12%. Sequenced input: PBMCs. These receptors all stem from a woman in her thirties or forties in good health. Some clones in this sample may be carry-over from other donors' samples.

A word on this clone: Other nucleotide sequences from this sample produce the same CDR3. The chain uses TRBV5-4 and TRBJ2-3, with a possible D match to TRBD1 (5 bases). Trimming left V 3 bases short and J 4 bases short, with 9 bases between. The CDR3 has 13 residues. The germline V gene has CDR1 SGHNT and CDR2 YYREEE (reference sequence). The DNA of the CDR3 is TGTGCCAGCAGCTCTGACAGTTCAGATACGCAGTATTTT. Translating gives CASSSDSSDTQYF.

The chain uses TRBV5-1 and TRBJ2-2; D is uncertain. The CDR3 loop spans 13 amino acids. Germline V CDR1 and CDR2: SGHRS, YFSETQ. Trimming took off 0 bases at V and 10 bases at J, with 10 bases between the two ends. The DNA of the CDR3 is TGCGCCAGCAGCTTGGATGTGTCGGTGGAGCTGTTTTTT. Protein: CASSLDVSVELFF. Based on the CDR3 plus reference TRBV5-1 and TRBJ2-2, the full variable domain is KAGVTQTPRYLIKTRGQQVTLSCSPISGHRSVSWYQQTPGQGLQFLFEYFSETQRNKGNFPGRFSGRQFSNSRSEMNVSTLELGDSALYLCASSLDVSVELFFGEGSRLTVL.

The chain recombines TRBV19 with TRBJ2-7; 16 nucleotides agree with TRBD2. With V trimmed by 6 bases and J by 2 bases, 10 bases remained unmatched. The germline CDR1 and CDR2 sequences are LNHDA and SQIVND (reference sequence). CDR3 size: 18 residues. Here the CDR3 DNA reads TGTGCCAGTAGAACACCCGGGACTAGCGGGAGGGCTACCTACGAGCAGTACTTC. Translated, it gives CASRTPGTSGRATYEQYF.

With respect to this clone: The identical CDR3 is also encoded by other nucleotide sequences in the sample. This chain links TRBV18 with TRBJ1-2; D is possibly TRBD1 (5 bases). Germline CDR1 is KGHSH and CDR2 is LQKENI. CDR3 length equals 14 residues. Trimming pared 0 bases from V and 3 bases from J, leaving 8 bases between. CDR3 region: CASSPPGLYYGYTF. The DNA for the CDR3 is TGTGCCAGCTCACCACCGGGGCTCTACTATGGCTACACCTTC.

This clone was found a few times. CDR3 region: CASSRSQENTEAFF. CDR3 nucleotide sequence: TGTGCCAGCTCACGGAGTCAGGAGAACACTGAAGCTTTCTTT. J is TRBJ1-1 and V is TRBV18; no clear D gene. V was shortened by 4 bases and J by 1 base, with 10 bases between the two germline ends. Germline V CDR1 and CDR2: KGHSH, LQKENI. The CDR3 is 14 residues long. The whole variable domain, remainder taken from reference TRBV18 and TRBJ1-1, is NAGVMQNPRHLVRRRGQEARLRCSPMKGHSHVYWYRQLPEEGLKFMVYLQKENIIDESGMPKERFSAEFPKEGPSILRIQQVVRGDSAAYFCASSRSQENTEAFFGQGTRLTVV.

The rearrangement joins TRBV4-1 to TRBJ1-3; D gene uncertain. CDR3 size: 17 residues. The V gene's germline CDR1 is MGHRA and CDR2 YSYEKL. Trimming removed 3 bases at V and 0 bases at J, with 15 bases between. CDR3 region: CASSQGVRRNSGNTIYF. The DNA for the CDR3 is TGCGCCAGCAGCCAGGGTGTACGGCGTAACTCTGGAAACACCATATATTTT.

This clone occurred a few times. V usage is TRBV25-1 and J usage is TRBJ2-3; D might be TRBD2 (6 bases). The CDR3 is 16 residues long. Germline V lookup: CDR1 MGHDK, CDR2 SYGVNS. V lost 2 bases and J 1 base, leaving 13 bases between the germline ends. For the CDR3, the DNA is TGTGCCAGCAGTGAAAGGCAGGCGGGGCGCACAGATACGCAGTATTTT. Translating gives CASSERQAGRTDTQYF.

The chain carries TRBV6-4 and TRBJ2-2; 10 bases line up with TRBD1. The CDR3 covers 16 residues. CDR1 is MRHNA and CDR2 is SNTAGT in the germline V gene. Unmatched junction bases numbered 1, after V lost 1 base and J lost 2 bases. The CDR3 loop is CASSDWDRGNTGELFF. Written as DNA, the CDR3 is TGTGCCAGCAGTGACTGGGACAGGGGAAACACCGGGGAGCTGTTTTTT.

In DNA form, the CDR3 reads TGTGCCAGCAGTAACCAGGGGGGCTACGAGCAGTACTTC. It is translated as CASSNQGGYEQYF. The gene calls are TRBV25-1 and TRBJ2-7, with D perhaps TRBD1 (7 bases). With 5 bases removed from V and 3 bases from J, the gap between germline ends came to 11 bases. Germline V CDR1 and CDR2: MGHDK, SYGVNS. The CDR3 runs to 13 residues.

This sequence joins TRBV28 and TRBJ1-1; D unclear. With 7 bases removed from V and 4 bases from J, the gap between germline ends came to 16 bases. CDR1 and CDR2 from the germline V gene are MDHEN and SYDVKM. The CDR3 loop spans 14 amino acids. The chain's CDR3 is CASKPPEDSTEAFF. In nucleotides, the CDR3 is TGTGCCAGCAAACCCCCCGAGGATAGCACTGAAGCTTTCTTT.

This clone was counted between two and nine times. The rearrangement uses TRBV7-8 and TRBJ2-2; 9 bases fit TRBD2. From germline, CDR1 is SGHVS and CDR2 FQNEAQ. V shed 0 bases, J shed 4 bases, and the junction held 15 bases outside the gene matches. The CDR3 length is 20 residues. The CDR3 is CASSLARGRAGTGSTGELFF. CDR3 DNA: TGTGCCAGCAGCTTAGCCCGCGGGAGGGCCGGGACGGGGAGCACCGGGGAGCTGTTTTTT.

The chain's CDR3 is CASRPTRAVEAFF. For the CDR3, the DNA is TGTGCCAGCAGACCTACACGGGCGGTCGAAGCTTTCTTT. The chain combines TRBV28 with TRBJ1-1; no clear D gene. The germline V gene has CDR1 MDHEN and CDR2 SYDVKM. This CDR3 region has 13 residues. Trimming cost V 6 bases and J 8 bases, with 16 bases left between them. The complete variable domain, with remaining parts taken from reference TRBV28 and TRBJ1-1, reads DVKVTQSSRYLVKRTGEKVFLECVQDMDHENMFWYRQDPGLGLRLIYFSYDVKMKEKGDIPEGYSVSREKKERFSLILESASTNQTSMYLCASRPTRAVEAFFGQGTRLTVV.